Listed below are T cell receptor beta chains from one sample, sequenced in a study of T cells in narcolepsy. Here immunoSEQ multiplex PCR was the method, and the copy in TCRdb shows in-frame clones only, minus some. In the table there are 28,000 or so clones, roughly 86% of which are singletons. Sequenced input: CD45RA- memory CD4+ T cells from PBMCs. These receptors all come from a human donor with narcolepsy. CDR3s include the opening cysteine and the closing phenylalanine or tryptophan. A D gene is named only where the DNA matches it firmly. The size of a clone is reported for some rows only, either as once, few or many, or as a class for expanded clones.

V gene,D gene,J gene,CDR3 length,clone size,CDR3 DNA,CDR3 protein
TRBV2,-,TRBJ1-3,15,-,TGTGCCAGCAGGGCCGGGAGGTTGGCTGGAAACACCATATATTTT,CASRAGRLAGNTIYF
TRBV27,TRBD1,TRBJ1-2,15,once,TGTGCCAGCAGGACGACGGGACAGGGGGGCTATGGCTACACCTTC,CASRTTGQGGYGYTF
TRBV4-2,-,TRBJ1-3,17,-,TGTGCCAGCAGCCAAAGCCAGTTAGGGTCCTCTGGAAACACCATATATTTT,CASSQSQLGSSGNTIYF
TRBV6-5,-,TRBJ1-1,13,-,TGTGCCAGCAGTCCCGATTCCGCAAGAGGAGCTTTCTTT,CASSPDSARGAFF
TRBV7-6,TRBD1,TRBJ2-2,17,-,TGTGCCAGCAGCTTAGTAGGTGGGACAGGGAACACCGGGGAGCTGTTTTTT,CASSLVGGTGNTGELFF
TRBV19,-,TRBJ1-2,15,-,TGTGCCAGTAGTGGTCCCGGGCAGCAAAACTATGGCTACACCTTC,CASSGPGQQNYGYTF
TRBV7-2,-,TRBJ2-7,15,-,TGTGCCAGCAGCTTGGGTCCAGGTTTTTACTACGAGCAGTACTTC,CASSLGPGFYYEQYF
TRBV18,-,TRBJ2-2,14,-,TGTGCCAGCTCACCACAAGGGGTTGACGGGGAGCTGTTTTTT,CASSPQGVDGELFF
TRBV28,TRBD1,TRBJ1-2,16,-,TGTGCCAGCAGTTTCCCCCCTTGGCAGGGGGCATATGGCTACACCTTC,CASSFPPWQGAYGYTF
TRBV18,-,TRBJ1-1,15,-,TGTGCCAGCTCACCACCCGGGGGGGCTCGGGCTGAAGCTTTCTTT,CASSPPGGARAEAFF
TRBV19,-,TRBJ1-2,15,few,TGTGCCAGTAGTCGTGGAAAGGATAAACTGTGGGGCTACACCTTC,CASSRGKDKLWGYTF
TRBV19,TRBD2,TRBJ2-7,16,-,TGTGCCAGTAGTATAAGCGCTAGCGGGGCAATCTACGAGCAGTACTTC,CASSISASGAIYEQYF
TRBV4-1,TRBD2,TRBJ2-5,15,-,TGCGCCCGCAGCCGGGGGCGGGGGGCAGTCGCGACCCAGTACTTC,CARSRGRGAVATQYF
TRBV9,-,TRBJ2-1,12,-,TGTGCCAGCAGCGTAGCAGGCAATGAGCAGTTCTTC,CASSVAGNEQFF
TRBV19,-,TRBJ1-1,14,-,TGTGCCAGTAGTACTACAAGCCGGAGGACTGAAGCTTTCTTT,CASSTTSRRTEAFF
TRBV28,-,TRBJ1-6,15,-,TGTGCCAGCACCCTAGGGGGGCAGATGAATTCACCCCTCCACTTT,CASTLGGQMNSPLHF
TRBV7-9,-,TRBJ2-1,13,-,TGTGCCAGCAGCCCGACCCCTTACAATGAGCAGTTCTTC,CASSPTPYNEQFF
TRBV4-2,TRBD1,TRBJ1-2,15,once,TGTGCCAGCAGCCCTGGACAGGGACCAACCTATGGCTACACCTTC,CASSPGQGPTYGYTF
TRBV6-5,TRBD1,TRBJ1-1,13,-,TGTGCCAGCAGCCTCGACAGGGACACTGAAGCTTTCTTT,CASSLDRDTEAFF
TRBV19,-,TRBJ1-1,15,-,TGTGCCAGCACAAGAGGGACCGGTCTTAGGACTGAAGCTTTCTTT,CASTRGTGLRTEAFF
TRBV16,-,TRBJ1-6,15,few,TGTGCCAGCAGCCAACGGGGGACCCTCCTTTCACCCCTCCACTTT,CASSQRGTLLSPLHF
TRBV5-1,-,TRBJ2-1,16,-,TGCGCCAGCAGCTTGGTGGTAGCAGGGGGGTACAATGAGCAGTTCTTC,CASSLVVAGGYNEQFF
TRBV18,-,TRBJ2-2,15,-,TGTGCCAGCTCACCCGGAGGGGGCTCGGCCGGGGAGCTGTTTTTT,CASSPGGGSAGELFF
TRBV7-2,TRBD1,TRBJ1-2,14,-,TGTGCCAGCAGCGCGGACAGGGGAGCTAGGGGCTACACCTTC,CASSADRGARGYTF
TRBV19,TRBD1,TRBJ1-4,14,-,TGTGCCAGTAAGAAGGGGACAGCCGATGAAAAACTGTTTTTT,CASKKGTADEKLFF
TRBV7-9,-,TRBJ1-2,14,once,TGTGCCAGCAGCCTGGCTGGGGGGGCGCGGGGCTACACCTTC,CASSLAGGARGYTF
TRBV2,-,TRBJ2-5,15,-,TGTGCCAGCAGTGGCCCTACAGGGGGGGGAGAGACCCAGTACTTC,CASSGPTGGGETQYF
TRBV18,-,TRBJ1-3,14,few,TGTGCCAGCTCACCTGCCGCAGAAGGAAACACCATATATTTT,CASSPAAEGNTIYF
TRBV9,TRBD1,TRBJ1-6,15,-,TGTGCCAGCAGCGCTCGACAGGGGGCCCCATCACCCCTCCACTTT,CASSARQGAPSPLHF
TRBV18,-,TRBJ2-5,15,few,TGTGCCAGCTCACTGTCCTCGACCAACCAAGAGACCCAGTACTTC,CASSLSSTNQETQYF
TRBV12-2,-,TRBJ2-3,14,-,TGTGCAAGTCGCTTAGTTACTAGAGGAGATACGCAGTATTTT,CASRLVTRGDTQYF
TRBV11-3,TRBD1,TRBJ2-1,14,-,TGCGCCAGCAGCGGCAGGACACAGGGGAATGAGCAGTTCTTC,CASSGRTQGNEQFF
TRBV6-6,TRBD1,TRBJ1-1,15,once,TGTGCCAGCAGTTACGAGACAGGGGGCCATTGGGAAGCTTTCTTT,CASSYETGGHWEAFF
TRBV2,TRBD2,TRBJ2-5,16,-,TGTGCCAGCAGCCCCCCGCGACTAGCGGGGCAAGAGACCCAGTACTTC,CASSPPRLAGQETQYF
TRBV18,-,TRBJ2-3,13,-,TGTGCCAGCTCACCTGGCGGAGCAGATACGCAGTATTTT,CASSPGGADTQYF
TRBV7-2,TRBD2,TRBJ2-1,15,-,TGTGCCAGCAGCGTAGCGGGGGGCCTGTCCAATGAGCAGTTCTTC,CASSVAGGLSNEQFF
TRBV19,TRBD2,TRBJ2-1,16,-,TGTGCCAGTAGTATCCTTGGCGGGGGGGTCTACAATGAGCAGTTCTTC,CASSILGGGVYNEQFF
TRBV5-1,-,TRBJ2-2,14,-,TGCGCCAGCAGCTTCGGGGATAACACCGGGGAGCTGTTTTTT,CASSFGDNTGELFF
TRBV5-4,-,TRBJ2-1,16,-,TGTGCCAGCAGCTTGGTGGCTACCCAATCCTACAATGAGCAGTTCTTC,CASSLVATQSYNEQFF
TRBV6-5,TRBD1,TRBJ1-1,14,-,TGTGCCAGCAGGGACGGACAGGGTAGCACTGAAGCTTTCTTT,CASRDGQGSTEAFF
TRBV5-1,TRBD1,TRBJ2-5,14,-,TGCGCCAGTACACTAGGGACAGTCCAAGAGACCCAGTACTTC,CASTLGTVQETQYF
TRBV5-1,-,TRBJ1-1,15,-,TGCGCCAGCAGCTTGGGCGGGGGCGCGGGAGATGAAGCTTTCTTT,CASSLGGGAGDEAFF